This TCR beta chain was profiled in a study of blood T cell repertoires in COVID-19. On the study more broadly: T cells, B-cell-depleted T cells, or PBMCs supplied cDNA or gDNA.

Under the authors' procedure: Reference gene primer amplification yielded estimated nucleated cell counts. Sequencing used immunoSEQ multiplex PCR; TCRdb keeps in-frame clones, though not all of them. That table furnishes V, J and clone size, whereas the DNA furnished D and trimming. The repertoire holds under 250,000 clones, with roughly 92% as singletons. Trimming shortened V by 7 bases and J by 1 base, and 11 bases separated the two germline ends. Germline loops: CDR1 MNHNY, CDR2 SVGAGI (reference sequence). The CDR3 loop spans 14 amino acids. The chain is built from TRBV6-6 and TRBJ1-5, with D hard to call. The clonotype originates from a man aged 55 to 70 with COVID-19, enrolled during active disease. Sequences were obtained from peripheral blood. CDR3 region: CASKQAESNQPQHF. DNA for the CDR3: TGTGCCAGCAAACAAGCGGAGAGCAATCAGCCCCAGCATTTT.